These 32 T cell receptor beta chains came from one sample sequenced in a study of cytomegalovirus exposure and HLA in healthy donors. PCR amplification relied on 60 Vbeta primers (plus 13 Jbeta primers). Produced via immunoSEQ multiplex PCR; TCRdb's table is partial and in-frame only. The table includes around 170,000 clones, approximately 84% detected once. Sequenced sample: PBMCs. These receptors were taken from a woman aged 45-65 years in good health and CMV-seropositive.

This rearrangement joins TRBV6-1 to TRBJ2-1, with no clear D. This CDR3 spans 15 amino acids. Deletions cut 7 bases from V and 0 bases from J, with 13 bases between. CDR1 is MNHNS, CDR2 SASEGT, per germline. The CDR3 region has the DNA TGTGCCAGCATGATCGCAGGCGTCTCCTACAATGAGCAGTTCTTC. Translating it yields CASMIAGVSYNEQFF.

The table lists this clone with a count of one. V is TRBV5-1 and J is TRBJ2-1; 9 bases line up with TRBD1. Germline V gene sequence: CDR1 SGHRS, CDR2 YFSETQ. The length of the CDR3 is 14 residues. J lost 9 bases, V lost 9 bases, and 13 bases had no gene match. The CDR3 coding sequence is TGCGCCACCACGCACGGGACAGGGTTGGGTGAGCAGTTCTTC. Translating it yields CATTHGTGLGEQFF. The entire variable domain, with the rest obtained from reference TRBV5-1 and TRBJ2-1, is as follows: KAGVTQTPRYLIKTRGQQVTLSCSPISGHRSVSWYQQTPGQGLQFLFEYFSETQRNKGNFPGRFSGRQFSNSRSEMNVSTLELGDSALYLCATTHGTGLGEQFFGPGTRLTVL.

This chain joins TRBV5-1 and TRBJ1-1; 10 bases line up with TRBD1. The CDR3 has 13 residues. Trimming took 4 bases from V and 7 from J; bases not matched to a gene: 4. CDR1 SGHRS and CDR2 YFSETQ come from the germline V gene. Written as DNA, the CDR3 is TGCGCCAGCAGCGCAGGGACAGGGGTTGAAGCTTTCTTT. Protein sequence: CASSAGTGVEAFF.

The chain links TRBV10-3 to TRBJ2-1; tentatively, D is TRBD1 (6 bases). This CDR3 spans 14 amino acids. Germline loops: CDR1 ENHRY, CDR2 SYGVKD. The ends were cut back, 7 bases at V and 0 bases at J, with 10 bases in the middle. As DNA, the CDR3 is TGTGCCATCAAAGACAGGAGCTCCTACAATGAGCAGTTCTTC. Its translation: CAIKDRSSYNEQFF.

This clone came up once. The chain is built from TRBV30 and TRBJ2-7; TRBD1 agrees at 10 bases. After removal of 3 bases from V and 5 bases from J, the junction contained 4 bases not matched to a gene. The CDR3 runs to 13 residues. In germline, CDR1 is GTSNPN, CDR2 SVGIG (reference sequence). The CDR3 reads CAWRDRGKDEQYF. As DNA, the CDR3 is TGTGCCTGGAGGGACAGGGGGAAGGACGAGCAGTACTTC.

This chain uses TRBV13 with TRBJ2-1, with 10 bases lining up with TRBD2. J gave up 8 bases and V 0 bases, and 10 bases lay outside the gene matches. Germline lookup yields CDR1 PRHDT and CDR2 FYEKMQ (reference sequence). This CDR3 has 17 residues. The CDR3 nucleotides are TGTGCCAGCAGCTTAGGCCTAGCGGGAGAGGATAGGGATGAGCAGTTCTTC. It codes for CASSLGLAGEDRDEQFF.

The CDR3 spells CASSPEGGSYTF. For the CDR3, the DNA is TGCGCCAGCAGCCCCGAGGGAGGGAGCTACACCTTC. The chain is built from TRBV5-1 and TRBJ1-2; D is unclear. V lost 4 bases, J lost 9 bases, and 13 bases lay in between. CDR1 is SGHRS and CDR2 is YFSETQ in the germline V gene. This CDR3 contains 12 residues. The full variable domain, its missing parts supplied by reference TRBV5-1 and TRBJ1-2, is KAGVTQTPRYLIKTRGQQVTLSCSPISGHRSVSWYQQTPGQGLQFLFEYFSETQRNKGNFPGRFSGRQFSNSRSEMNVSTLELGDSALYLCASSPEGGSYTFGSGTRLTVV.

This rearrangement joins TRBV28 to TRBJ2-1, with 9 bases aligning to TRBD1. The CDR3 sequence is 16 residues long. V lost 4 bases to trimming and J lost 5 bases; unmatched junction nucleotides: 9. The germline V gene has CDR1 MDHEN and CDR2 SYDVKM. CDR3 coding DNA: TGTGCCAGCAGTTACCTACTGACAGGGGGTGACAATGAGCAGTTCTTC. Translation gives CASSYLLTGGDNEQFF.

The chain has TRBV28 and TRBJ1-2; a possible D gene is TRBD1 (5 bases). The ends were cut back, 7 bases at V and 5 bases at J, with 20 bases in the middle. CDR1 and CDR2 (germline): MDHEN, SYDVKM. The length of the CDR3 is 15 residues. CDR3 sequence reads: CASNPKGDRGYGYTF. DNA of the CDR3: TGTGCCAGCAACCCCAAAGGAGACCGGGGGTATGGCTACACCTTC.

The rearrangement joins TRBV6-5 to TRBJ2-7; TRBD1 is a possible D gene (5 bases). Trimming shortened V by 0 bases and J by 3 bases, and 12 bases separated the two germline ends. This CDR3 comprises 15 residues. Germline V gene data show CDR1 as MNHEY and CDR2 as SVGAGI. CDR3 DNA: TGTGCCAGCAGTTACTCTATCAGGGCCATCTACGAGCAGTACTTC. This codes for CASSYSIRAIYEQYF.

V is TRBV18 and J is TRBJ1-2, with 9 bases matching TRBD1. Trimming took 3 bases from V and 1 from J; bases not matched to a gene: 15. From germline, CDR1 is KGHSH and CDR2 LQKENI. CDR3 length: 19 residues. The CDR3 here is CASSPRLGTGSTYNYGYTF. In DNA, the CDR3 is TGTGCCAGCTCACCCCGTTTGGGGACAGGGTCTACCTATAACTATGGCTACACCTTC.

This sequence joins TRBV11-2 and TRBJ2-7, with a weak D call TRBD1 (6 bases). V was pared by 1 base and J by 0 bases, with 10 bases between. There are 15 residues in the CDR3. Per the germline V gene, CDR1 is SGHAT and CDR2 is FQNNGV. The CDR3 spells CASSLVGGSSYEQYF. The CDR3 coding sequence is TGTGCCAGCAGCTTAGTAGGGGGAAGCTCCTACGAGCAGTACTTC.

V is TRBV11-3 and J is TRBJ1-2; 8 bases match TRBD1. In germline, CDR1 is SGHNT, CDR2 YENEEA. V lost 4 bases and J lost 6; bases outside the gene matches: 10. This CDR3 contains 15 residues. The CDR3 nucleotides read TGTGCCAGCAGCTCCTTGACAGGGGTTCGACATGGCTACACCTTC. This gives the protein CASSSLTGVRHGYTF.

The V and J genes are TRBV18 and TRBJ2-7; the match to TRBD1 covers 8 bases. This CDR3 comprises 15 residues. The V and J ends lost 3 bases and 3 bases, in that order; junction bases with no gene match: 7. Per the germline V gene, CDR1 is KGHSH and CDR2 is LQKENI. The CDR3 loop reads CASSPGTGAIYEQYF. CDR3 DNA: TGTGCCAGCTCACCGGGGACAGGAGCCATCTACGAGCAGTACTTC. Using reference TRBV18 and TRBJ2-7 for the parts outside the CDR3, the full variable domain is NAGVMQNPRHLVRRRGQEARLRCSPMKGHSHVYWYRQLPEEGLKFMVYLQKENIIDESGMPKERFSAEFPKEGPSILRIQQVVRGDSAAYFCASSPGTGAIYEQYFGPGTRLTVT.

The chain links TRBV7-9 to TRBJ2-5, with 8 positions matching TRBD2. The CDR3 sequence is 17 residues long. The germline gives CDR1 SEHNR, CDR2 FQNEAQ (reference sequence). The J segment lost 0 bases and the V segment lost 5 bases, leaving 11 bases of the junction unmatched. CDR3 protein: CASSPHAGGPYQETQYF. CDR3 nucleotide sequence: TGTGCCAGCAGCCCGCACGCGGGGGGCCCGTACCAAGAGACCCAGTACTTC.

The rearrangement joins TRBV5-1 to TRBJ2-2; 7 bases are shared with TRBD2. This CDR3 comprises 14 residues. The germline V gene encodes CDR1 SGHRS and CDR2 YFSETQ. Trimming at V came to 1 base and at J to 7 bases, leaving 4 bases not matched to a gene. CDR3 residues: CASSLQERDGELFF. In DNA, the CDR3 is TGCGCCAGCAGCTTGCAAGAGCGGGACGGGGAGCTGTTTTTT.

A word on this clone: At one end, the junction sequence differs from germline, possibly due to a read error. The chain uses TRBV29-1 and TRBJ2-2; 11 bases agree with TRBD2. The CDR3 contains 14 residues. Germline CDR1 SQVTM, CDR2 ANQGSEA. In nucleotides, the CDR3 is TGCAGCGCCTTAGCGGGAGGGAACCCCGGGGAGCTGTTTTTT. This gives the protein CSALAGGNPGELFF.

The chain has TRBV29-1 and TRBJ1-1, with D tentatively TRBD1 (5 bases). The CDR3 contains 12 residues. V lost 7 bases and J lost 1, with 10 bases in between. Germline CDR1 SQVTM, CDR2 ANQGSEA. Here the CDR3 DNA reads TGCAGCGCTCGAACAGGGAACACTGAAGCTTTCTTT. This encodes CSARTGNTEAFF.

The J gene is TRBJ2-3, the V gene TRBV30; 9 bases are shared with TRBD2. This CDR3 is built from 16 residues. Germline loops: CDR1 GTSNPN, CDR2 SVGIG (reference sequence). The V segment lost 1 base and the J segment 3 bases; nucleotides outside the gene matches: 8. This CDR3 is CAWSGLAGGATDTQYF. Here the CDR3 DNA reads TGTGCCTGGAGTGGCCTGGCGGGAGGGGCGACAGATACGCAGTATTTT.

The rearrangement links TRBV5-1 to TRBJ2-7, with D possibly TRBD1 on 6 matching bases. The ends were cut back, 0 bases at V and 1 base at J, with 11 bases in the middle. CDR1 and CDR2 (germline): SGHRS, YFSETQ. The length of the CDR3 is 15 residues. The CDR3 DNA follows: TGCGCCAGCAGCTTGGTGGGGACACCGTCCTACGAGCAGTACTTC. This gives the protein CASSLVGTPSYEQYF.

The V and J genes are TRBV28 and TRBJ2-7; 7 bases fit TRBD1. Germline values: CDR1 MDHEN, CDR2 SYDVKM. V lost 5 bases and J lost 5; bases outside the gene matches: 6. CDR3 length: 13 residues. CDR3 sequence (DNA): TGTGCCAGCAGTCGGTCGACAGGGAACGAGCAGTACTTC. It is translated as CASSRSTGNEQYF.

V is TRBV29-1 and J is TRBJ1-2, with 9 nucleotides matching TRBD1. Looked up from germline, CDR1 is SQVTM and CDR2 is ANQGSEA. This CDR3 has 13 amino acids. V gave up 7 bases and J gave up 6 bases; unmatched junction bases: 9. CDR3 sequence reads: CSAWTGDLNGYTF. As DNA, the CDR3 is TGCAGCGCCTGGACAGGGGATCTAAATGGCTACACCTTC.

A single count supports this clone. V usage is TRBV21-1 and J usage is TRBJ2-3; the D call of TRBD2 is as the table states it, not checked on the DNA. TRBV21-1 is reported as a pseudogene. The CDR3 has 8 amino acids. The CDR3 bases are TGTGCCAGCACCCGGAGGTATTTT. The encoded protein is CASTRRYF.

The CDR3, as DNA: TGTGCCAGCAGTTTATCAGCGGGAGTTCCTAATGAGCAGTTCTTC. It codes for CASSLSAGVPNEQFF. J is TRBJ2-1 and V is TRBV27; 8 bases line up with TRBD2. Germline assignment: CDR1 MNHEY and CDR2 SMNVEV (reference sequence). The CDR3 length is 15 residues. V trimming: 0 bases; J trimming: 7 bases; junction bases outside the gene matches: 5.

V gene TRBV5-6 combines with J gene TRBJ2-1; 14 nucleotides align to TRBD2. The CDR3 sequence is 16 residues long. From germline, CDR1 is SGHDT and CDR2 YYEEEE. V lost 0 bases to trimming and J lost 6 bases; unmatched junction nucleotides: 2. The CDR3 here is CASSLGTSGRFNEQFF. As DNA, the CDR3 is TGTGCCAGCAGCTTGGGGACTAGCGGGAGGTTCAATGAGCAGTTCTTC.

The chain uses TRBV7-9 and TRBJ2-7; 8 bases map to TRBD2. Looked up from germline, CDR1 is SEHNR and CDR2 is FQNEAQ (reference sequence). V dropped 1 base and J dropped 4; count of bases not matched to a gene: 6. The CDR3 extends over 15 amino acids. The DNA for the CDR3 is TGTGCCAGCAGCTTAGGGAGCGGGGGCCCTTACGAGCAGTACTTC. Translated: CASSLGSGGPYEQYF. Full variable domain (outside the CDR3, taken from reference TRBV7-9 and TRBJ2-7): DTGVSQNPRHKITKRGQNVTFRCDPISEHNRLYWYRQTLGQGPEFLTYFQNEAQLEKSRLLSDRFSAERPKGSFSTLEIQRTEQGDSAMYLCASSLGSGGPYEQYFGPGTRLTVT.

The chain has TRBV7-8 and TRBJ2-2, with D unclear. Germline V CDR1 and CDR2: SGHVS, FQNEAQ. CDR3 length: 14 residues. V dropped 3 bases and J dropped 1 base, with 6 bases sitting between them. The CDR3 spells CASSLVRNTGELFF. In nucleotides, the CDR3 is TGTGCCAGCAGCTTGGTGAGGAACACCGGGGAGCTGTTTTTT.

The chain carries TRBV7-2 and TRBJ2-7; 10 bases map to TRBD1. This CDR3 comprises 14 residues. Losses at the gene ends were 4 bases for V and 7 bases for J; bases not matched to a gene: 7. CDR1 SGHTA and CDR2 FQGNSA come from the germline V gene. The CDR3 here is CASSSRQGAGEQYF. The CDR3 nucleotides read TGTGCCAGCAGCTCACGACAGGGGGCGGGGGAGCAGTACTTC.

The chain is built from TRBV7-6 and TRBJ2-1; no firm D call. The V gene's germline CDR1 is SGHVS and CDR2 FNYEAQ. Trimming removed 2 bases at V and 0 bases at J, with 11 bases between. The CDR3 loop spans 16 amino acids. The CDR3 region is CASSLRGTSSYNEQFF. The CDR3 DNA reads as TGTGCCAGCAGCTTACGCGGAACCAGCTCCTACAATGAGCAGTTCTTC.

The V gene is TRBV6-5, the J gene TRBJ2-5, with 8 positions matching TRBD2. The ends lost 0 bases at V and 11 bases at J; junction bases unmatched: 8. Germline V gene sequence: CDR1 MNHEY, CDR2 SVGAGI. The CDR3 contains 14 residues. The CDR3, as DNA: TGTGCCAGCAGTTACTCGCCCCGGGGGGGGGAGCAGTACTTC. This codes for CASSYSPRGGEQYF.

The CDR3 is CASRTPGQGSGDTQYF. In DNA, the CDR3 is TGTGCCAGCAGGACCCCGGGACAGGGTTCAGGCGATACGCAGTATTTT. This rearrangement joins TRBV6-4 to TRBJ2-3; 9 bases match TRBD1. The CDR3 spans 16 residues. The germline V gene encodes CDR1 MRHNA and CDR2 SNTAGT. V lost 6 bases to trimming and J lost 6 bases; unmatched junction nucleotides: 13.

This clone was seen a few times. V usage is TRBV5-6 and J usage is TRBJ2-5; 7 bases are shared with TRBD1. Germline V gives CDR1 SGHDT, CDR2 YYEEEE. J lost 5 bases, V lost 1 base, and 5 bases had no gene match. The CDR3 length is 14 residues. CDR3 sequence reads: CASSLTGVGETQYF. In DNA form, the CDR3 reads TGTGCCAGCAGCTTGACAGGGGTAGGGGAGACCCAGTACTTC.